The subject of this entry is one TCR beta chain. V was shortened by 7 bases and J by 4 bases, with 17 bases between the two germline ends. The CDR3 length is 13 residues. From germline, CDR1 is SQVTM and CDR2 ANQGSEA. The data were obtained in a study of T-cell memory formation after mild COVID-19. TCRdb re-derived calls from the 5' RACE reads in MiXCR, one entry per CDR3 protein. This sample yields around 210,000 distinct CDR3 sequences, of which around 8.8% are seen a single time; around 3.3% belongs to the top ten. This TCR was sampled from a man aged 18 to 35 who had mild COVID-19 (a few samples of this study predate the infection). Cell type and time point are not known. The V and J genes are TRBV29-1 and TRBJ2-7, with D possibly TRBD1 on 6 matching bases. The sample taken for sequencing was PBMCs or a T cell subset sorted from them (not recorded which). DNA of the CDR3: TGCAGCGGTTCGGCAGGGGTGAAGTACGAGCAGTACTTC. Its translation is CSGSAGVKYEQYF.